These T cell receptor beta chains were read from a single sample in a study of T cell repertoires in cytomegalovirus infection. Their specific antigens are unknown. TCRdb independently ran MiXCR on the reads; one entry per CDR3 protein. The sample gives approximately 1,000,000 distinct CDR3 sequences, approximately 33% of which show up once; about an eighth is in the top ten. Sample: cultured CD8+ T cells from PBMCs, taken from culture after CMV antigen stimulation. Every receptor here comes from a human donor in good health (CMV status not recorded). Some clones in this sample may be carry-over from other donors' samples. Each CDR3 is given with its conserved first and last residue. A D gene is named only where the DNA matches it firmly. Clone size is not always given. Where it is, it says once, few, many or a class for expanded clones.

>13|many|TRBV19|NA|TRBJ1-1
TGTGCCAGTAGTATCCCAGCGAACACTGAAGCTTTCTTT
CASSIPANTEAFF
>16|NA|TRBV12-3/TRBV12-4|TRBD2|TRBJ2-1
TGTGCCAGCAGTTTTTACGGGAGGGTCTCCTACAATGAGCAGTTCTTC
CASSFYGRVSYNEQFF
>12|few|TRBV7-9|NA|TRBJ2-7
TGTGCCAGCAGCCCCACCGGGGCGAAGTGTGTCTTC
CASSPTGAKCVF
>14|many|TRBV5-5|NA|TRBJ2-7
TGTGCCAGCAGCATCTTCTATAAGCCCTACGAGCAGTACTTC
CASSIFYKPYEQYF
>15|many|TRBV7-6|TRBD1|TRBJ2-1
TGTGCCAGCAGCGGGACAGGGGAAGGATACAATGAGCAGTTCTTC
CASSGTGEGYNEQFF
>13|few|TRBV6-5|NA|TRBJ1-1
TGTGCCAGCAGTTACGGGCTGGGCACTGAAGCTTTCTTT
CASSYGLGTEAFF
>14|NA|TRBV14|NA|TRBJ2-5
TGTGCCAGCAGCCAAGATGTGGGCGAAGAGACCCAGTACTTC
CASSQDVGEETQYF
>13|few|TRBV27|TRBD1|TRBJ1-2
TGTGCCAGCGCGACCGGGACAGACTATGGCTACACCTTC
CASATGTDYGYTF
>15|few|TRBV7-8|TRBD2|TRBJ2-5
TGTGCCAGCAGCTCTTTCAGCGGGGGAGAAGAGACCCAGTACTTC
CASSSFSGGEETQYF
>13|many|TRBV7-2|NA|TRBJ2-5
TGTGCCAGCAGTACCCAGTGGCAAGAGACCCAGTACTTC
CASSTQWQETQYF
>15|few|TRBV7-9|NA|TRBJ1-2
TGTGCCAGCAGCTTACTTATGGGCGGCTCCTATGGCTACACCTTC
CASSLLMGGSYGYTF
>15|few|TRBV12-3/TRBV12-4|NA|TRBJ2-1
TGTGCCAGCAGCCCCTGGGAGGGGGCGTTGTATGAGCAGTTCTTC
CASSPWEGALYEQFF
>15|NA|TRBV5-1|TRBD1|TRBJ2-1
TGCGCCAGCAGCTCCGGGACAGGGGCTGGAAATGAGCAGTTCTTC
CASSSGTGAGNEQFF
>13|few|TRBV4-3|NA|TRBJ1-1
TGCGCCAGCAGCCAAGAGCACAGCACTGAAGCTTTCTTT
CASSQEHSTEAFF
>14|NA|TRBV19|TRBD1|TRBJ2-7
TGTGCCAGTACCCCTCGGGACAGGTCCTACGAGCAGTACTTC
CASTPRDRSYEQYF
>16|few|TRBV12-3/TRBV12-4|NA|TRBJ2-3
TGTGCCAGCAGCCTCAGGGGCGCGGGTAGCACAGATACGCAGTATTTT
CASSLRGAGSTDTQYF
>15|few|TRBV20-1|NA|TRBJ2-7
TGCAGTGCTAGAGATAGCCGGGACGGGACCTACGAGCAGTACTTC
CSARDSRDGTYEQYF
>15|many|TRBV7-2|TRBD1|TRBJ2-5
TGTGCCAGCAGTCCCTCGACAGGGGAAGGCGAGACCCAGTACTTC
CASSPSTGEGETQYF
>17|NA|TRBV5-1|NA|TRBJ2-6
TGCGCCAGCAGCTTTTACAGTAAGGGAACTGGGGCCAACGTCCTGACTTTC
CASSFYSKGTGANVLTF
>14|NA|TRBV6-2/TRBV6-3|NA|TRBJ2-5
TGTGCCAGCAGAACATACAGATCCCAAGAGACCCAGTACTTC
CASRTYRSQETQYF
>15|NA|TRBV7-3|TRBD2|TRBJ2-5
TGTGTCAGCAGCTCCTGGACTAGTCGGTGCGAGACCCAGTACTTC
CVSSSWTSRCETQYF
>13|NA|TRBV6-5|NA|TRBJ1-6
TGTGCCAGCAGTTCGAACCCGAGCTCACCCCTCCACTTT
CASSSNPSSPLHF
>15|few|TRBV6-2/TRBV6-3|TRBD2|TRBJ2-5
TGTGCCAGCAGTAGGACTAGCGGGGGAGATGAGACCCAGTACTTC
CASSRTSGGDETQYF
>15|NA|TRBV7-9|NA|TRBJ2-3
TGTGCCAGCAGCGCGGCGGACACAAGAGGAGATACGCAGTATTTT
CASSAADTRGDTQYF
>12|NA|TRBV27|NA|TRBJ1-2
TGTGCCAGCAGTTCGCGGAGCTATGGCTACACCTTC
CASSSRSYGYTF
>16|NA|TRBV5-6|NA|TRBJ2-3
TGTGCCAGCAGCTCCCTTTCATATCAACTCACAGATACGCAGTATTTT
CASSSLSYQLTDTQYF
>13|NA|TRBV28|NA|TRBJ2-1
TGTGCCAGCATATTGGCAGGCTACAATGAGCAGTTCTTC
CASILAGYNEQFF
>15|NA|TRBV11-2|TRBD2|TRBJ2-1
TGTGCCAGCAGCATATCTAGCGGTTACCAAAATGAGCAGTTCTTC
CASSISSGYQNEQFF
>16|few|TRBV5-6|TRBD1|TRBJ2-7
TGTGCCAGCAGCGGACCCGGGACAGGGGAAGGCTACGAGCAGTACTTC
CASSGPGTGEGYEQYF